This TCR beta chain was documented in a study of response to subunit inactivated influenza vaccine. TCRdb reprocessed the RT-PCR reads with MiXCR, giving one entry per CDR3 protein. The sample shows about 830,000 distinct CDR3 sequences, around 20% of them seen only once. This clonotype has only a few counts. The antigen is not known. Trimming took 3 bases from V and 6 from J, leaving 9 bases between them. This CDR3 contains 13 residues. CDR1 is MNHEY, CDR2 SMNVEV, per germline (reference sequence). Study-wide findings and caveats: T cells newly recruited by each seasonal influenza vaccination are few, the authors suggested.

The chain recombines TRBV27 with TRBJ2-4; D not resolved. This TCR came from a man between 45 and 60 years old who received an inactivated influenza vaccine. The material sequenced was PBMCs from blood, taken around 5 days after vaccination. CDR3 residues: CASSFGLGNIQYF. The CDR3 nucleotides read TGTGCCAGCAGTTTTGGCCTGGGAAACATTCAGTACTTC.